One sample yielded the 12 T cell receptor beta chains listed below, sequenced in a study of T cells in Graves' hyperthyroidism and ophthalmopathy. Using RNA transcripts as the source, TCR beta CDR3 regions were amplified. With the HTBI primer set, the TCR CDR3 went through a first round of RT-PCR. One entry per CDR3 protein results from TCRdb running MiXCR on the multiplex PCR reads. Of around 300,000 distinct CDR3 sequences in the sample, 10% to 15% were seen once. The sequenced sample was blood. The origin of the receptors is a woman in her 30s with Graves' hyperthyroidism that later progressed to Graves' ophthalmopathy.

This clonotype has a count of ten or more. The V call is TRBV7-2, the J call TRBJ2-4, with unresolved D. Trimming left V 1 base short and J 3 bases short, with 7 bases between. This CDR3 contains 14 residues. Per the germline V gene, CDR1 is SGHTA and CDR2 is FQGNSA. Here the CDR3 DNA reads TGTGCCAGCAGCTTAGGGTTGGACAAAAACATTCAGTACTTC. It encodes CASSLGLDKNIQYF.

This clonotype occurred many times. The chain couples TRBV5-1 to TRBJ2-1; 10 nucleotides agree with TRBD2. Germline CDR1 and CDR2: SGHRS and YFSETQ. This CDR3 contains 16 residues. The V gene end was trimmed by 4 bases and the J gene end by 10 bases; junction bases not matched to a gene: 14. The CDR3 loop is CASSLLWESGRAEQFF. The CDR3 DNA follows: TGCGCCAGCAGCCTTCTCTGGGAAAGCGGGAGGGCCGAGCAGTTCTTC.

The chain has TRBV5-6 and TRBJ2-1, with D maybe TRBD1 (7 bases). V lost 4 bases, J lost 4 bases, and 15 bases lay in between. Germline assignment: CDR1 SGHDT and CDR2 YYEEEE. The CDR3 sequence is 15 residues long. The CDR3 DNA sequence: TGTGCCAGCAGCGCGTACAGGGGAGGATACAATGAGCAGTTCTTC. It yields the protein CASSAYRGGYNEQFF.

This clonotype was seen at least ten times. The gene calls are TRBV6-2 or TRBV6-3 and TRBJ1-5, with TRBD1 matching 8 bases. The CDR3 consists of 13 residues. The ends lost 6 bases at V and 7 bases at J; junction bases unmatched: 5. CDR1 and CDR2 from the germline V gene are MNHEY and SVGEGT. The CDR3 region is CASRGQGRQPQHF. The CDR3 DNA reads as TGTGCCAGCAGAGGACAGGGCAGACAGCCCCAGCATTTT.

The V and J genes are TRBV4-1 and TRBJ2-1; 9 positions match TRBD2. Per the germline V gene, CDR1 is MGHRA and CDR2 is YSYEKL. Trimming cost V 4 bases and J 6 bases; bases outside gene matches: 13. The CDR3 length is 17 residues. The DNA for the CDR3 is TGCGCCAGCAGCCTGGGGGTAGCGGGAGTTTCGGGCAATGAGCAGTTCTTC. This codes for CASSLGVAGVSGNEQFF.

A few counts support this clonotype. V and J are TRBV6-2 or TRBV6-3 and TRBJ1-2, with TRBD1 identical over 8 bases. In germline, CDR1 is MNHEY, CDR2 SVGEGT. The CDR3 sequence is 14 residues long. V gave up 5 bases and J gave up 8 bases; unmatched junction bases: 10. The CDR3 DNA follows: TGTGCCAGCAGTCATACAGGGGGGAAGGTCGGCTACACCTTC. Its protein is CASSHTGGKVGYTF.

This clonotype has a count of ten or more. The chain recombines TRBV7-8 with TRBJ2-5; tentative D call: TRBD2 (5 bases). The germline gives CDR1 SGHVS, CDR2 FQNEAQ. Trimming cost V 2 bases and J 2 bases, with 12 bases left between them. The CDR3 spans 15 residues. For the CDR3, the DNA is TGTGCCAGCAGCTTATTGGGGAGTAAGCAAGAGACCCAGTACTTC. Its protein product is CASSLLGSKQETQYF.

The chain employs TRBV20-1 and TRBJ2-5, with TRBD2 matching 9 bases. Germline assignment: CDR1 DFQATT and CDR2 SNEGSKA (reference sequence). Germline trimming cut 3 bases from V and 2 bases from J; bases unmatched to any gene: 10. The CDR3 spans 16 residues. CDR3 loop: CSARGSSGVLQETQYF. DNA of the CDR3: TGCAGTGCTAGGGGGTCTAGCGGGGTACTACAAGAGACCCAGTACTTC.

In its sample, this clonotype was seen many times. One end of the junction varies from germline; a read error may be responsible. The chain uses TRBV18 and TRBJ2-7, with no clear D. The germline gives CDR1 KGHSH, CDR2 LQKENI. The CDR3 is made up of 15 amino acids. The CDR3 bases are TGTGCCAGCTCACCCTGGGTAGATCGATCCTCCGAGCAGTACTTC. It is translated as CASSPWVDRSSEQYF. Using reference TRBV18 and TRBJ2-7 for the parts outside the CDR3, the full variable domain is NAGVMQNPRHLVRRRGQEARLRCSPMKGHSHVYWYRQLPEEGLKFMVYLQKENIIDESGMPKERFSAEFPKEGPSILRIQQVVRGDSAAYFCASSPWVDRSSEQYFGPGTRLTVT.

This clonotype was counted many times. The chain has TRBV19 and TRBJ2-2; D perhaps matches TRBD1 (6 bases). Germline CDR1 is LNHDA and CDR2 is SQIVND (reference sequence). The CDR3 runs to 18 residues. V lost 7 bases and J 3 bases, leaving 24 bases between the germline ends. The CDR3 region is CASIFSPQGPRDTGELFF. The DNA for the CDR3 is TGTGCCAGTATTTTCTCCCCACAGGGTCCCAGGGACACCGGGGAGCTGTTTTTT.

This clonotype was observed at least ten times. J is TRBJ2-5 and V is TRBV27; D assignment may be TRBD1 or TRBD2 (5 bases each). Per germline, CDR1 MNHEY and CDR2 SMNVEV (reference sequence). The CDR3 has 15 residues. Trimming cost V 3 bases and J 5 bases, with 16 bases left between them. CDR3 in amino acids: CASSFGAGWGETQYF. The CDR3, as DNA: TGTGCCAGCAGTTTTGGGGCCGGGTGGGGGGAGACCCAGTACTTC.

This clonotype occurred many times. V is TRBV6-1 and J is TRBJ2-7, with D perhaps given as TRBD1 or TRBD2 (7 bases each). Per germline, CDR1 MNHNS and CDR2 SASEGT. Trimming shortened V by 8 bases and J by 2 bases, and 16 bases separated the two germline ends. This CDR3 has 14 residues. As DNA, the CDR3 is TGTGCCAGCGGCCCAGGGGGGGGACCCTACGAGCAGTACTTC. Amino acids: CASGPGGGPYEQYF.